These 21 T cell receptor beta chains share one sample of origin, sequenced in a study of Ad26.COV2.S vaccination and SARS-CoV-2 variants. Sequencing used immunoSEQ multiplex PCR; TCRdb keeps in-frame clones, though not all of them. Of 440,000 or so clones in the sample, 92% were seen once. As to treatment: around 19 received Ad26.COV2.S at low or high dose, single or two shots; 5 received placebo; per-sample allocation not given. Day 63 after the first injection of vaccine or placebo was the sampling time. The sequencing here drew on peripheral blood, taken in a trial of Ad26.COV2.S vaccine versus placebo. The receptor source for this set is a person between 18 and 59 years old who received the Ad26.COV2.S COVID-19 vaccine or a placebo.

In its sample, this clone was seen a few times. V and J are TRBV19 and TRBJ2-7; 9 bases are a match to TRBD1. The germline V gene has CDR1 LNHDA and CDR2 SQIVND (reference sequence). Unmatched junction bases numbered 1, after V lost 3 bases and J lost 4 bases. The CDR3 has 13 residues. CDR3 nucleotide sequence: TGTGCCAGTAGTATGGACAGGGGTTACGAGCAGTACTTC. It specifies CASSMDRGYEQYF.

The chain employs TRBV5-1 and TRBJ1-1, with no clear D. In germline, CDR1 is SGHRS, CDR2 YFSETQ. The CDR3 totals 16 residues. V was pared by 0 bases and J by 0 bases, with 12 bases between. In nucleotides, the CDR3 is TGCGCCAGCAGCTTGGCCCCGCTGAGGTTGAACACTGAAGCTTTCTTT. As protein: CASSLAPLRLNTEAFF.

The rearrangement links TRBV20-1 to TRBJ1-6; tentatively, D is TRBD1 (5 bases). Germline V gene lookup returns CDR1 DFQATT and CDR2 SNEGSKA (reference sequence). This CDR3 is built from 19 residues. V gave up 3 bases and J gave up 10 bases, with 31 bases separating them. CDR3 DNA sequence: TGCAGTGCTAGTCCAAGTCCGGGTGAGGCTGATTGGCGGGGGTCACCCCTCCACTTT. Its translation: CSASPSPGEADWRGSPLHF.

This clone has a handful of counts. The rearrangement joins TRBV2 to TRBJ1-1; D is perhaps TRBD1 (6 bases). V was pared by 6 bases and J by 4 bases, with 12 bases between. Germline CDR1 and CDR2: SNHLY and FYNNEI. The CDR3 is made up of 13 amino acids. This chain's CDR3 is CASREQGPTEAFF. The CDR3 region has the DNA TGTGCCAGCAGGGAACAGGGTCCCACTGAAGCTTTCTTT. The full variable domain, its missing parts supplied by reference TRBV2 and TRBJ1-1, is EPEVTQTPSHQVTQMGQEVILRCVPISNHLYFYWYRQILGQKVEFLVSFYNNEISEKSEIFDDQFSVERPDGSNFTLKIRSTKLEDSAMYFCASREQGPTEAFFGQGTRLTVV.

This rearrangement joins TRBV2 to TRBJ1-5; D uncertain. V was clipped by 4 bases and J by 0 bases, with 10 bases between them. The V gene's germline CDR1 is SNHLY and CDR2 FYNNEI. The CDR3 spans 15 residues. CDR3 sequence reads: CASSVWGISNQPQHF. CDR3 bases: TGTGCCAGCAGTGTGTGGGGTATTAGCAATCAGCCCCAGCATTTT.

V is TRBV13 and J is TRBJ2-5; 9 positions match TRBD2. This CDR3 comprises 15 residues. CDR1 and CDR2 from the germline V gene are PRHDT and FYEKMQ (reference sequence). Unmatched junction bases numbered 9, after V lost 5 bases and J lost 5 bases. For the CDR3, the DNA is TGTGCCAGCAGCCCCCAGCGGGGGGAGTGGGAGACCCAGTACTTC. Translating gives CASSPQRGEWETQYF.

Comments on this clone: At the DNA level, this CDR3 is encoded by other sequences in the same sample as well. This chain uses TRBV28 with TRBJ1-2; D remains unclear. The CDR3 loop spans 14 amino acids. Germline V lookup: CDR1 MDHEN, CDR2 SYDVKM. Trimming removed 3 bases from V and 0 bases from J, with 8 bases in between. The DNA for the CDR3 is TGTGCCAGCAGTTTGGGCAGATCTAACTATGGCTACACCTTC. Its translation is CASSLGRSNYGYTF.

This chain links TRBV6-6 with TRBJ1-3; unclear D gene. Looked up from germline, CDR1 is MNHNY and CDR2 is SVGAGI (reference sequence). Trimming cost V 6 bases and J 1 base, with 16 bases left between them. The CDR3 is made up of 16 amino acids. CDR3 bases: TGTGCCAGCAGCTCCTCCGGGGAAGGATCTGGAAACACCATATATTTT. Translation gives CASSSSGEGSGNTIYF.

The chain carries TRBV19 and TRBJ1-2; TRBD1 aligns across 7 bases. The CDR3 runs to 16 residues. Trimming removed 5 bases from V and 5 bases from J; junction bases left unmatched: 14. Germline V gene lookup returns CDR1 LNHDA and CDR2 SQIVND (reference sequence). The DNA for the CDR3 is TGTGCCAGTAGTGTCTCCGGGACAGAGACCCATTATGGCTACACCTTC. Translated, it gives CASSVSGTETHYGYTF.

The chain is built from TRBV30 and TRBJ2-5, with unresolved D. This CDR3 has 15 residues. Deletions cut 3 bases from V and 5 bases from J, with 19 bases between. Germline-derived CDR1 and CDR2 are GTSNPN and SVGIG (reference sequence). Here the CDR3 DNA reads TGTGCCTGGAGCTCCCCCCTCACGGGCGGTGAGACCCAGTACTTC. Translation: CAWSSPLTGGETQYF.

This clone was seen a handful of times. The CDR3 sequence: CASSLGQDQPQHF. In nucleotides, the CDR3 is TGTGCCAGCAGTTTGGGACAGGACCAGCCCCAGCATTTT. The chain couples TRBV27 to TRBJ1-5; 8 bases map to TRBD1. Unmatched junction bases numbered 2, after V lost 3 bases and J lost 7 bases. CDR3 length equals 13 residues. Germline CDR1 reads MNHEY; CDR2 reads SMNVEV (reference sequence).

The V call is TRBV5-1, the J call TRBJ1-2, with a tentative D call TRBD1 (6 bases). This CDR3 is built from 12 residues. CDR1 is SGHRS, CDR2 YFSETQ, per germline. Trimming took 0 bases from V and 7 from J, leaving 7 bases between them. CDR3 sequence: CASSLEQGGYTF. CDR3 sequence (DNA): TGCGCCAGCAGCTTGGAACAGGGTGGCTACACCTTC.

The chain is built from TRBV4-3 and TRBJ2-5; 10 positions match TRBD2. From germline, CDR1 is LGHNA and CDR2 YSLEER. J was trimmed by 5 bases and V by 5 bases; bases with no gene match: 14. The CDR3 runs to 17 residues. The CDR3 loop reads CASSGGASGGLGETQYF. The CDR3 nucleotides read TGCGCCAGCAGCGGCGGGGCTAGCGGGGGATTGGGGGAGACCCAGTACTTC.

V is TRBV7-2 and J is TRBJ1-1; unclear D gene. V was trimmed by 1 base and J by 0 bases, leaving 12 bases between them. The CDR3 has 16 residues. Per the germline V gene, CDR1 is SGHTA and CDR2 is FQGNSA. CDR3: CASSLDLGRLNTEAFF. The CDR3 nucleotides read TGTGCCAGCAGCTTAGATTTGGGCAGATTGAACACTGAAGCTTTCTTT. Variable domain in full (rest from reference TRBV7-2 and TRBJ1-1): GAGVSQSPSNKVTEKGKDVELRCDPISGHTALYWYRQSLGQGLEFLIYFQGNSAPDKSGLPSDRFSAERTGGSVSTLTIQRTQQEDSAVYLCASSLDLGRLNTEAFFGQGTRLTVV.

This chain links TRBV5-4 with TRBJ2-7; D uncertain. V was clipped by 0 bases and J by 0 bases, with 13 bases between them. CDR3 size: 16 residues. Germline lookup yields CDR1 SGHNT and CDR2 YYREEE (reference sequence). The CDR3 region has the DNA TGTGCCAGCAGCTTGGGTGGAGTTTTGAGCTCCTACGAGCAGTACTTC. Translation: CASSLGGVLSSYEQYF.

The chain is built from TRBV19 and TRBJ1-2; possibly TRBD1 for D (5 bases). Trimming pared 3 bases from V and 8 bases from J, leaving 16 bases between. The germline V gene has CDR1 LNHDA and CDR2 SQIVND (reference sequence). The CDR3 is 14 residues long. CDR3 DNA sequence: TGTGCCAGTAGTATGAATGGCAGGGTGAGCGGCTACACCTTC. It encodes CASSMNGRVSGYTF.

The chain joins TRBV5-4 to TRBJ2-5, with 7 positions matching TRBD1. CDR1 is SGHNT, CDR2 YYREEE, per germline (reference sequence). CDR3 length: 15 residues. J lost 3 bases, V lost 4 bases, and 9 bases had no gene match. CDR3 DNA sequence: TGTGCCAGCAGCCCCACAGGGGAGAAGGAAGAGACCCAGTACTTC. This codes for CASSPTGEKEETQYF.

J is TRBJ1-6 and V is TRBV6-2 or TRBV6-3, with TRBD1 as a possible D gene (5 bases). CDR1 is MNHEY, CDR2 SVGEGT, per germline. V lost 4 bases, J lost 7 bases, and 20 bases lay in between. The length of the CDR3 is 17 residues. The CDR3 loop reads CASSWTIKGATNSPLHF. The CDR3, as DNA: TGTGCCAGCAGTTGGACTATAAAAGGGGCGACGAATTCACCCCTCCACTTT.

The chain employs TRBV5-1 and TRBJ1-5; weak D call: TRBD1 (6 bases). Trimming shortened V by 0 bases and J by 1 base, and 11 bases separated the two germline ends. The V gene's germline CDR1 is SGHRS and CDR2 YFSETQ. This CDR3 spans 16 amino acids. CDR3 sequence reads: CASSLDGGQSNQPQHF. The CDR3 DNA is TGCGCCAGCAGCTTGGATGGCGGACAGAGCAATCAGCCCCAGCATTTT.

This chain joins TRBV6-5 and TRBJ1-1; TRBD1 might be the D (5 bases). Germline values: CDR1 MNHEY, CDR2 SVGAGI. This CDR3 is 14 amino acids long. The V and J ends lost 0 bases and 4 bases respectively, with 9 bases between them. CDR3 in DNA: TGTGCCAGCAGTTACTCGGGAGGGGTCACTGAAGCTTTCTTT. Protein: CASSYSGGVTEAFF.

J is TRBJ2-4 and V is TRBV29-1; no clear D. The CDR3 is 14 amino acids. Germline V gene data show CDR1 as SQVTM and CDR2 as ANQGSEA. V lost 2 bases, J lost 2 bases, and 10 bases lay in between. The CDR3 DNA is TGCAGCGTTGAATCCGGCGTGTCCAAAAACATTCAGTACTTC. Its protein is CSVESGVSKNIQYF. Looking up the rest from reference TRBV29-1 and TRBJ2-4 gives the full variable domain: SAVISQKPSRDICQRGTSLTIQCQVDSQVTMMFWYRQQPGQSLTLIATANQGSEATYESGFVIDKFPISRPNLTFSTLTVSNMSPEDSSIYLCSVESGVSKNIQYFGAGTRLSVL.